This T cell receptor beta chain was retrieved from a study of T cell repertoires in cytomegalovirus infection (dated by TCRdb to about 2019). Study-wide context: The peptide stimulations were aimed at well-studied HLA-B-restricted epitopes as well as recently identified HLA-C-restricted CMV epitopes, whose presentation resists viral immunomodulation. The HLA type of each donor mattered for the analysis, because public TCR beta signatures pointed to carriage of CMV infection along with the matching HLA type. The study at large found these results: Cumulative frequency of public TCR beta family members discriminated carriers of CMV infection plus the relevant HLA type in this cohort and an independent roughly 320-donor cohort. The ex vivo response was dominated by HLA-C-restricted CMV-specific TCR beta clonotypes, and the single most frequent clonotype in two of eight donors was supplied by these HLA-C-restricted clonotypes.

A note on this clonotype: Its cognate antigen has yet to be identified. The sample holds no much larger clone one base away, and base qualities are not on file.

The CDR3 runs 14 amino acids, cysteine and phenylalanine included. Kept here is only the CDR3 DNA, which spans 42 bases and is read in frame from base 1. The trim is 7 bases for V and 1 base for J, with a gap of 14 bases between the germline ends. The germline V gene supplies CDR1 MGHDK and CDR2 SYGVNS. Read against the paper, the sample's treatment or condition label means: in vitro stimulation with specific CMV peptide epitopes to enrich CMV-specific T cells. The sequencing machine was an Illumina HiSeq 1500. TCRdb cleaned the public reads at Q25 with fastp, built clones with MiXCR and kept in-frame beta chains. Here each entry gathers all rows of one CDR3 protein and keeps the most common genes and DNA. The sample contains a few hundred thousand distinct CDR3 sequences, 30% to 40% of them found a single time. The ten largest clones capture 17% of the sample.

Recombination joined TRBV25-1 with TRBJ2-7, with the D gene uncertain. This clonotype was sampled from a human donor in good health (CMV status not recorded). Some clones in this sample may be carry-over from other donors' samples. The source material was cultured PBMCs, sampled from culture after CMV antigen stimulation. The CDR3 reads CASTHSGTSYEQYF. Here is the DNA: TGTGCCAGCACTCATTCCGGTACTTCCTACGAGCAGTACTTC.